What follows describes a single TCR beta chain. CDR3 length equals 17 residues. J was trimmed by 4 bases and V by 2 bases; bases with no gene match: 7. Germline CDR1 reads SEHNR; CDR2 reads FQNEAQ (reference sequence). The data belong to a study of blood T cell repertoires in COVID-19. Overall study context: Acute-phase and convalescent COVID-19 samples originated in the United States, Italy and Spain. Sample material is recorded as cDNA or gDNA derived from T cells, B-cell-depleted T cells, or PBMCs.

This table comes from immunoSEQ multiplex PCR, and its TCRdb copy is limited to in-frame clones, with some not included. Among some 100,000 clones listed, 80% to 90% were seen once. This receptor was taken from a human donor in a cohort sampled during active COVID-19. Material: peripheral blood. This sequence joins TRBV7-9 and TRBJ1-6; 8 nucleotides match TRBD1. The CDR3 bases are TGTGCCAGCAGCTTACGCAGGGGGCGCATTTATAATTCACCCCTCCACTTT. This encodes CASSLRRGRIYNSPLHF.